What follows are 31 T cell receptor beta chains derived from one specimen sequenced in a study of T cells after yellow fever vaccination. TCRdb re-called the 5' RACE reads with MiXCR, one entry per CDR3 protein. Among a few hundred thousand distinct CDR3 sequences listed, about a sixth were seen once. The sequencing here drew on PBMCs, taken about 5 days after the first yellow fever vaccination. The receptors were sampled from a man aged 18 to 29 who received the YFV17D yellow fever vaccine.

The J gene is TRBJ2-7, the V gene TRBV15; TRBD1 matches 8 bases. The CDR3 runs to 16 residues. The junction had 9 bases not matched to a gene; V was cut back by 2 bases and J by 3 bases. Germline values: CDR1 LNHNV, CDR2 YYDKDF (reference sequence). CDR3 DNA: TGTGCCACCAGCAGAAAGGCAGGGGGCCCCCTCTACGAGCAGTACTTC. As protein: CATSRKAGGPLYEQYF.

The chain is built from TRBV15 and TRBJ2-5, with 8 bases that match TRBD1. Germline CDR1 LNHNV, CDR2 YYDKDF (reference sequence). The CDR3 loop spans 13 amino acids. V lost 5 bases to trimming and J lost 5 bases; unmatched junction nucleotides: 4. The CDR3 region has the DNA TGTGCCACCAGCGGAAACAGGGGGGAGACCCAGTACTTC. It translates to CATSGNRGETQYF. The full variable domain, with the rest looked up from reference TRBV15 and TRBJ2-5, is DAMVIQNPRYQVTQFGKPVTLSCSQTLNHNVMYWYQQKSSQAPKLLFHYYDKDFNNEADTPDNFQSRRPNTSFCFLDIRSPGLGDTAMYLCATSGNRGETQYFGPGTRLLVL.

The count of this clonotype is one. The chain carries TRBV6-5 and TRBJ1-5, with TRBD1 identical over 8 bases. The CDR3 has 15 residues. V trimming: 0 bases; J trimming: 4 bases; junction bases outside the gene matches: 2. CDR1 and CDR2 (germline): MNHEY, SVGAGI. The DNA of the CDR3 is TGTGCCAGCAGTTACTCCAGGGGGCAGAATCAGCCCCAGCATTTT. Encoded protein: CASSYSRGQNQPQHF.

This clonotype was seen at least ten times. The CDR3 sequence is CASSPPFTGKWGYTF. The DNA for the CDR3 is TGTGCCAGCAGTCCGCCCTTCACAGGGAAGTGGGGCTACACCTTC. This chain uses TRBV12-3 or TRBV12-4 with TRBJ1-2; perhaps TRBD1 as D (6 bases). The V end lost 5 bases, the J end lost 8 bases, and 21 bases lay between the germline ends. The CDR3 spans 15 residues.

V usage is TRBV7-3 and J usage is TRBJ2-1, with TRBD2 matching over 8 bases. The CDR3 runs to 17 residues. Germline V gene lookup returns CDR1 SGHTA and CDR2 FQGTGA. V lost 0 bases to trimming and J lost 8 bases; unmatched junction nucleotides: 12. The CDR3 DNA sequence: TGTGCCAGCAGCTTAACTGCGGGGGGACGGGGTAGGGATGAGCAGTTCTTC. Its protein product is CASSLTAGGRGRDEQFF.

This clonotype has a count of ten or more. The chain couples TRBV12-3 or TRBV12-4 to TRBJ2-2; TRBD1 aligns across 9 bases. CDR3 length equals 15 residues. V was pared by 5 bases and J by 1 base, with 2 bases of the junction left unmatched. CDR3 nucleotide sequence: TGTGCCAGCAGTGTGGGACAGGGGAACACCGGGGAGCTGTTTTTT. It codes for CASSVGQGNTGELFF.

The sample holds many counts of this clonotype. The chain has TRBV28 and TRBJ1-3; D ambiguous. The V end was cut by 4 bases, the J end by 9 bases, with 7 bases between. This CDR3 spans 11 amino acids. Germline V CDR1 and CDR2: MDHEN, SYDVKM. This CDR3 is CASSYRSTIYF. The CDR3 DNA reads as TGTGCCAGCAGTTACAGAAGCACCATATATTTT.

This clonotype has at least ten counts. The V gene is TRBV5-1, the J gene TRBJ2-2; tentative D call: TRBD1 (6 bases). V lost 4 bases and J 4 bases, leaving 17 bases between the germline ends. In germline, CDR1 is SGHRS, CDR2 YFSETQ. There are 16 residues in the CDR3. CDR3 nucleotide sequence: TGCGCCAGCAGCACGCAACAGGGTATAGGCACCGGGGAGCTGTTTTTT. Its translation: CASSTQQGIGTGELFF.

This CDR3 reads CASSLGQGADTGELFF. Written as DNA, the CDR3 is TGCGCCAGCAGCCTGGGACAGGGGGCTGACACCGGGGAGCTGTTTTTT. The J gene is TRBJ2-2, the V gene TRBV5-1, with 12 bases that match TRBD1. The CDR3 has 16 amino acids. Germline values: CDR1 SGHRS, CDR2 YFSETQ. Germline trimming cut 4 bases from V and 3 bases from J; bases unmatched to any gene: 4.

The rearrangement uses TRBV10-2 and TRBJ2-3; 7 positions match TRBD1. V dropped 5 bases and J dropped 3; count of bases not matched to a gene: 2. Looked up from germline, CDR1 is WSHSY and CDR2 is SAAADI. The CDR3 runs to 13 residues. CDR3 region: CASSKQGTDTQYF. CDR3 coding DNA: TGCGCCAGCAGTAAACAGGGGACAGATACGCAGTATTTT.

This clonotype was detected a few times. V is TRBV6-2 or TRBV6-3 and J is TRBJ2-7, with a weak D call TRBD1 (6 bases). CDR1 MNHEY and CDR2 SVGEGT come from the germline V gene. V was trimmed by 7 bases and J by 4 bases, leaving 14 bases between them. The CDR3 contains 13 residues. The chain's CDR3 is CASTRRGGYEQYV. The DNA of the CDR3 is TGTGCCAGCACACGCAGGGGCGGATACGAGCAGTACGTC.

The CDR3 spells CARLRQPDRTNTGELFF. Written as DNA, the CDR3 is TGTGCCAGATTAAGACAGCCGGACAGGACGAACACCGGGGAGCTGTTTTTT. The rearrangement joins TRBV19 to TRBJ2-2; 7 nucleotides match TRBD1. Germline-derived CDR1 and CDR2 are LNHDA and SQIVND (reference sequence). The CDR3 covers 17 residues. With 9 bases clipped from V and 0 bases from J, the junction kept 13 bases outside the gene matches. The full variable domain, in which reference TRBV19 and TRBJ2-2 provide the parts outside the CDR3, is DGGITQSPKYLFRKEGQNVTLSCEQNLNHDAMYWYRQDPGQGLRLIYYSQIVNDFQKGDIAEGYSVSREKKESFPLTVTSAQKNPTAFYLCARLRQPDRTNTGELFFGEGSRLTVL.

J is TRBJ1-1 and V is TRBV9; maybe TRBD1 (5 bases). Germline CDR1 is SGDLS and CDR2 is YYNGEE. The V gene lost 4 bases and the J gene lost 1 base, with 11 bases spanning the gap. The CDR3 sequence is 14 residues long. CDR3 loop: CASSTSDRNTEAFF. As DNA, the CDR3 is TGTGCCAGCAGCACCAGCGACAGGAACACTGAAGCTTTCTTT.

The chain uses TRBV29-1 and TRBJ2-1; 10 bases agree with TRBD2. The germline CDR1 and CDR2 sequences are SQVTM and ANQGSEA. The CDR3 is 14 residues long. V lost 5 bases, J lost 9 bases, and 10 bases stayed unmatched. In nucleotides, the CDR3 is TGCAGCGTTTGCTATAGCGGGGGGCTAAGTGAGCAGTTCTTC. Its translation: CSVCYSGGLSEQFF.

Only a few counts were recorded for this clonotype. V gene TRBV7-9 combines with J gene TRBJ2-7, with D perhaps being TRBD1 or TRBD2 (5 bases each). Germline assignment: CDR1 SEHNR and CDR2 FQNEAQ (reference sequence). CDR3 length: 12 residues. The V and J ends lost 5 bases and 4 bases respectively, with 9 bases between them. In DNA form, the CDR3 reads TGTGCCAGCAGCCAGAGGGGTTACGAGCAGTACTTC. It yields the protein CASSQRGYEQYF.

J is TRBJ1-5 and V is TRBV29-1, with D maybe TRBD1 (5 bases). CDR3 size: 13 residues. Trimming took off 4 bases at V and 1 base at J, with 8 bases between the two ends. Germline V gene sequence: CDR1 SQVTM, CDR2 ANQGSEA. The CDR3 coding sequence is TGCAGCGTTGGGCCAGGGAGCAATCAGCCCCAGCATTTT. Encoded protein: CSVGPGSNQPQHF. The full variable domain, in which reference TRBV29-1 and TRBJ1-5 provide the parts outside the CDR3, is SAVISQKPSRDICQRGTSLTIQCQVDSQVTMMFWYRQQPGQSLTLIATANQGSEATYESGFVIDKFPISRPNLTFSTLTVSNMSPEDSSIYLCSVGPGSNQPQHFGDGTRLSIL.

This clonotype showed up many times. The CDR3 loop is CSVAGQESTEAFF. The CDR3 DNA reads as TGCAGCGTCGCTGGACAGGAAAGCACTGAAGCTTTCTTT. The J gene is TRBJ1-1, the V gene TRBV29-1; TRBD1 matches 7 bases. This CDR3 is 13 amino acids long. The trim removed 6 bases at V and 4 bases at J, leaving 8 bases unmatched. CDR1 is SQVTM, CDR2 ANQGSEA, per germline.

In this sample, this clonotype turned up many times. The chain employs TRBV4-1 and TRBJ1-4, with 8 bases aligning to TRBD1. The CDR3 covers 15 residues. In germline, CDR1 is MGHRA, CDR2 YSYEKL. After removal of 4 bases from V and 6 bases from J, the junction contained 7 bases not matched to a gene. CDR3 sequence: CASSRPGQGDEKLFF. The DNA of the CDR3 is TGCGCCAGCAGCCGACCTGGACAGGGTGATGAAAAACTGTTTTTT.

This clonotype was counted at least ten times. CDR3 nucleotide sequence: TGTGCCAGCAGAGGTTTAGCGGGGGTCCAAGAGACCCAGTACTTC. Protein sequence: CASRGLAGVQETQYF. The V call is TRBV7-2, the J call TRBJ2-5; the match to TRBD2 covers 9 bases. This CDR3 has 15 amino acids. V lost 6 bases, J lost 1 base, and 6 bases stayed unmatched. In germline, CDR1 is SGHTA, CDR2 FQGNSA. Full variable domain (rest looked up from reference TRBV7-2 and TRBJ2-5): GAGVSQSPSNKVTEKGKDVELRCDPISGHTALYWYRQSLGQGLEFLIYFQGNSAPDKSGLPSDRFSAERTGGSVSTLTIQRTQQEDSAVYLCASRGLAGVQETQYFGPGTRLLVL.

This clonotype was counted a few times. This chain connects TRBV6-5 to TRBJ2-4, with D possibly called TRBD1 or TRBD2 (5 bases each). The CDR3 sequence is 15 residues long. CDR1 is MNHEY and CDR2 is SVGAGI in the germline V gene. V lost 2 bases and J lost 8, with 16 bases in between. Here the CDR3 DNA reads TGTGCCAGCAGTTACGGGACCTCGGGGACGGACATTCAGTACTTC. Its protein is CASSYGTSGTDIQYF.

The rearrangement links TRBV11-1 to TRBJ2-4; 7 bases map to TRBD1. This CDR3 has 18 amino acids. Germline-derived CDR1 and CDR2 are SGHAT and FQDESV (reference sequence). V dropped 5 bases and J dropped 8; count of bases not matched to a gene: 21. CDR3 sequence (DNA): TGTGCCAGCAGCCATCTCGCGATGACCAGACAGGGTGCCGACATTCAGTACTTC. Amino acids: CASSHLAMTRQGADIQYF.

As concerns this clonotype: A junction end diverges from the germline sequence, so it may reflect a read error. This chain connects TRBV20-1 to TRBJ2-2, with D maybe TRBD2 (5 bases). From germline, CDR1 is DFQATT and CDR2 SNEGSKA (reference sequence). The CDR3 runs to 13 residues. CDR3 bases: TGCAGTGCTAGCGAGCGGAACACCGGGGAGCTGGTTTTT. It is translated as CSASERNTGELVF.

This clonotype was observed a few times. V and J are TRBV4-1 and TRBJ2-1, with TRBD1 matching 8 bases. The junction had 16 bases not matched to a gene; V was cut back by 5 bases and J by 7 bases. The germline V gene encodes CDR1 MGHRA and CDR2 YSYEKL. The CDR3 spans 17 residues. The DNA of the CDR3 is TGCGCCAGCAGCTTAGAAGAGAGTAGGACAGGGCGAAATGAGCAGTTCTTC. Translation gives CASSLEESRTGRNEQFF.

The chain has TRBV12-3 or TRBV12-4 and TRBJ1-1; weak D call: TRBD1 (5 bases). V was trimmed by 6 bases and J by 7 bases, leaving 15 bases between them. CDR3 length: 13 amino acids. DNA for the CDR3: TGTGCCAGCAGGGGAACAGGTGAGGGTGAAGCTTTCTTT. It specifies CASRGTGEGEAFF.

There are many counts of this clonotype. The junction departs from the called germline gene at one end, perhaps through a read error. The rearrangement links TRBV7-9 to TRBJ2-3, with D perhaps TRBD1 (5 bases). The CDR3 is 15 residues long. CDR1 is SEHNR and CDR2 is FQNEAQ in the germline V gene (reference sequence). CDR3 residues: CASSLGDRRTDTQYF. For the CDR3, the DNA is TGTGCCAGCAGTTTAGGTGACAGAAGGACAGATACGCAGTATTTT.

This clonotype appeared a few times. The chain uses TRBV29-1 and TRBJ2-7; 10 positions agree with TRBD1. The CDR3 consists of 14 residues. CDR1 is SQVTM and CDR2 is ANQGSEA in the germline V gene. Germline trimming cut 5 bases from V and 2 bases from J; bases unmatched to any gene: 6. The CDR3 here is CSVRDRGPTYEQYF. CDR3 bases: TGCAGCGTTCGGGACAGGGGTCCTACCTACGAGCAGTACTTC.

This rearrangement joins TRBV25-1 to TRBJ2-2; no reliable D call. Trimming took 6 bases from V and 6 from J, leaving 8 bases between them. From germline, CDR1 is MGHDK and CDR2 SYGVNS. The CDR3 loop spans 12 amino acids. The CDR3 region is CASRAHAGELFF. The DNA for the CDR3 is TGTGCCAGCAGAGCTCATGCCGGGGAGCTGTTTTTT. Based on the CDR3 plus reference TRBV25-1 and TRBJ2-2, the full variable domain is EADIYQTPRYLVIGTGKKITLECSQTMGHDKMYWYQQDPGMELHLIHYSYGVNSTEKGDLSSESTVSRIRTEHFPLTLESARPSHTSQYLCASRAHAGELFFGEGSRLTVL.

This chain connects TRBV12-3 or TRBV12-4 to TRBJ2-5; D not resolved. The CDR3 is made up of 14 amino acids. The germline V and J ends were trimmed by 2 bases and 5 bases, with 12 bases remaining between them. The CDR3 DNA follows: TGTGCCAGCAGTTTACGAGTATCGAGGGAGACCCAGTACTTC. Amino acid sequence: CASSLRVSRETQYF.

The chain employs TRBV12-3 or TRBV12-4 and TRBJ2-3, with TRBD2 matching 11 bases. The CDR3 contains 16 residues. J was trimmed by 3 bases and V by 7 bases; bases with no gene match: 9. CDR3 amino acids: CASNSLAGGGTDTQYF. The CDR3 DNA reads as TGTGCCAGCAATTCCTTAGCGGGGGGGGGGACAGATACGCAGTATTTT.

This clonotype was observed a few times. This rearrangement joins TRBV27 to TRBJ2-7; the match to TRBD1 covers 7 bases. V shed 6 bases, J shed 2 bases, and the junction held 4 bases outside the gene matches. Per germline, CDR1 MNHEY and CDR2 SMNVEV (reference sequence). The CDR3 has 13 amino acids. CDR3 in DNA: TGTGCCAGCAGATTTACAGGGGCCTACGAGCAGTACGTC. It encodes CASRFTGAYEQYV.

This sequence joins TRBV2 and TRBJ1-6; 10 bases map to TRBD1. The CDR3 sequence is 16 residues long. The J segment lost 0 bases and the V segment lost 7 bases, leaving 3 bases of the junction unmatched. The germline gives CDR1 SNHLY, CDR2 FYNNEI. CDR3 nucleotides: TGTGCCAGCACCTGGACAGGGGGCTCCTATAATTCACCCCTCCACTTT. Protein product: CASTWTGGSYNSPLHF.